Listed below are T cell receptor beta chains from one sample, sequenced in a study of blood T cell repertoires in COVID-19. The repertoire was sequenced with immunoSEQ multiplex PCR; TCRdb's copy has only in-frame clones and lacks some. The sample records around 100,000 clones, approximately 88% being singletons. Sequencing was done on a sample of peripheral blood. The receptor set was obtained from a woman in her 70s with acute or convalescent COVID-19. Both conserved end residues are part of each CDR3. Fields, in order: V gene, CDR3 protein.

v_gene: TRBV21-1; CDR3aa: CASSKWQGNGYTF
v_gene: TRBV4-2; CDR3aa: CASSQEPGLVEKLFF
v_gene: TRBV7-9; CDR3aa: CASSPRLAGRQETQYF
v_gene: TRBV18; CDR3aa: CASSQVRTPYGYTF
v_gene: TRBV9; CDR3aa: CASSVDTGPYEQYF
v_gene: TRBV29-1; CDR3aa: CSVVGLGYNEQFF
v_gene: TRBV10-3; CDR3aa: CASQGLAEQETQYF
v_gene: TRBV7-8; CDR3aa: CASSLARTERAFF
v_gene: TRBV28; CDR3aa: CASSLISGDTGELFF
v_gene: TRBV2; CDR3aa: CASRIGATDTQYF
v_gene: TRBV9; CDR3aa: CASSLLADGANVLTF
v_gene: TRBV6-6; CDR3aa: CASRAPPGQGDQPQHF
v_gene: TRBV9; CDR3aa: CASSPRGQGSTYEQYF
v_gene: TRBV3-1/TRBV3-2; CDR3aa: CASSQSPSGPYNEQFF
v_gene: TRBV11-2; CDR3aa: CASSTGTGGTEAFF
v_gene: TRBV5-4; CDR3aa: CASSLTSRDLDTQYF
v_gene: TRBV6-5; CDR3aa: CASYSGYNSPLHF
v_gene: TRBV7-2; CDR3aa: CASSFRSVAGSAGELFF
v_gene: TRBV15; CDR3aa: CATSGQTYYEQYF
v_gene: TRBV4-1; CDR3aa: CASSLVPGQFNQPQHF